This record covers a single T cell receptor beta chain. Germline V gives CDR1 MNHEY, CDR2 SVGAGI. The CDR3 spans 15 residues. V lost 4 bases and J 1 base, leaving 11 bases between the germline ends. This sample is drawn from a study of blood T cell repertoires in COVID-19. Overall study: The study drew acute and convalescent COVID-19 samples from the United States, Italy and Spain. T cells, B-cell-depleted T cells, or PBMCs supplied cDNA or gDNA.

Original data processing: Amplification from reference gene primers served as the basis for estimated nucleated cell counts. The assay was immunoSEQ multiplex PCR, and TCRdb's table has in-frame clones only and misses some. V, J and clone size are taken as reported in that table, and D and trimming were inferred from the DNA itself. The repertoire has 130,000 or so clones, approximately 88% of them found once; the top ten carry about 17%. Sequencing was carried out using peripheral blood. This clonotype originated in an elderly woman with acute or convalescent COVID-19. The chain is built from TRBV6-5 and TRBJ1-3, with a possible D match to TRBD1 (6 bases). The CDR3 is CASSSPRGSGNTIYF. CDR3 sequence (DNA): TGTGCCAGCAGTTCCCCCAGGGGATCTGGAAACACCATATATTTT.